This record covers a single T cell receptor beta chain. Its antigen remains unknown. The entry originates in a study of synovial regulatory T cells in juvenile arthritis. The assay was immunoSEQ multiplex PCR, and TCRdb's table has in-frame clones only and misses some. Seen in this sample are 7,500 to 10,000 clones; the ten most common clones hold 0.85% to 1.3%. Roughly 11-patient cohort: about 11 active juvenile idiopathic arthritis patients, 3 polyarticular, 8 oligoarticular. Notes on the study in general: TCR diversity was lower in inflammation-associated blood Treg cells than in other blood Treg cells. CDR3 overlap with synovial Tregs was higher for iaTregs than other blood Tregs. Synovial Teff and blood CPL repertoires partially overlapped with iaTreg TCR repertoires, which were largely patient-private.

The sample consisted of Treg cells from blood. Documented subset: remaining (HLA-DR-negative) circulating blood Treg cells. The source of this sequence is a donor aged 2-35 years with juvenile idiopathic arthritis.

CDR3 region: CASSWAGGSPYGYTF. The rearrangement links TRBV5-6 to TRBJ1-2. The germline CDR1 and CDR2 sequences are SGHDT and YYEEEE. CDR3 length: 15 residues. The protein alone is recorded here.